What follows describes a single T cell receptor (beta chain). Its antigen is currently unknown. Sample treatment: roughly ten-day PBMC culture with coronavirus spike peptide pools or control peptides (ViraFEST assay). An Oncomine TCR Beta short-read assay was used to sequence the DNA from cultured CD4+ T cells. TCRdb itself ran the PCR reads through MiXCR, one entry per CDR3 protein. This sample carries about 21,000 distinct CDR3 sequences, under 55% of them seen once, and the ten largest clones take about 19%. These data come from a study of vaccination and CD4 T cells after COVID-19. Study as a whole: A vaccine, either BNT162b2 or mRNA-1273, was given to participants in two doses.

V dropped 1 base and J dropped 0 bases, with 5 bases sitting between them. This CDR3 is 14 amino acids long. Germline assignment: CDR1 SGHTA and CDR2 FQGNSA. This clonotype was obtained from a human donor who received a COVID-19 vaccine. This material consisted of CD4+ T cells from blood, cultured in vitro, taken before SARS-CoV-2 vaccination. V usage is TRBV7-2 and J usage is TRBJ2-3, with D hard to call. CDR3 protein: CASSLVHSTDTQYF. The CDR3 DNA sequence: TGTGCCAGCAGCTTAGTGCACAGCACAGATACGCAGTATTTT.